The entry below gives a single T cell receptor (beta chain) sequence along with its context. The target antigen is unknown. Genomic DNA provided the template from which TCR beta VDJ and CDR3 profiles were obtained. TCRdb fed the reads into MiXCR, producing one record per CDR3 protein. The sample consists of under 75,000 distinct CDR3 sequences, approximately 50% of them appearing once. The data are from a study of CD8+CD57+ T cells in acquired aplastic anemia. Study-level background: Sorted CD4+ and CD8+ cells gave an average of about 3 ug of DNA. Sequencing produced an average of roughly 10 million reads per healthy donor for CD4+ cells. General observations from the study: It was found that about 31 CD8+ CDR3 sequences were shared between patients and controls. Between patients and controls, CD8+ Simpson's diversity did not vary significantly.

The CDR3 consists of 15 residues. With 5 bases clipped from V and 4 bases from J, the junction kept 6 bases outside the gene matches. CDR1 is LGHNA, CDR2 YNFKEQ, per germline. The rearrangement joins TRBV4-2 to TRBJ2-1, with 9 bases fitting TRBD1. The TCR sequence derives from a human donor in good health, serving as a control. The sample taken for sequencing was sorted CD4+, CD8+, or CD8+CD57+ T cells (not recorded which) from PBMCs. CDR3 protein: CASSNRDRVYNEQFF. CDR3 nucleotides: TGTGCCAGCAGCAACCGGGACAGGGTTTACAATGAGCAGTTCTTC.